According to its frequency, the clone carrying this T cell receptor beta chain is medium-sized. The TCR beta sequencing libraries came from UMI-labeled 5' RACE. TCRdb reprocessed the 5' RACE reads, with one entry per CDR3 protein and no DNA. This table lists more than 5,500 distinct CDR3 sequences. The record originates from a study of human CD8 memory T cell subsets. The CDR3 has 14 amino acids. The TCR sequence derives from a human donor in good health. This chain joins TRBV12-3 or TRBV12-4 and TRBJ1-5. Sequencing was performed on CD8+ stem-like memory T cells (TSCM and TCM) sorted from PBMCs. Subset: stem-like memory CD8 T cells (TSTEM), CCR7+ PD-1- TIGIT-. This CDR3 reads CASSLMGGNQPQHF.